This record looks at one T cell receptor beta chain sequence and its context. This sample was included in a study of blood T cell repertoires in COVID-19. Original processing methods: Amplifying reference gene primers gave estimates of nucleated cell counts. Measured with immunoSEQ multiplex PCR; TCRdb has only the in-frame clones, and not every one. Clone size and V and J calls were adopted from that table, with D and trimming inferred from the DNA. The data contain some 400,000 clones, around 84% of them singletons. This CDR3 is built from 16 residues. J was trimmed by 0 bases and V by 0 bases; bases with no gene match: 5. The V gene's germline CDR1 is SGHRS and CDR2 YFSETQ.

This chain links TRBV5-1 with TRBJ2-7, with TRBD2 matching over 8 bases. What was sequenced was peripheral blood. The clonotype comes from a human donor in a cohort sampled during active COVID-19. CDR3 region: CASSLAGGRSSYEQYF. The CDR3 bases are TGCGCCAGCAGCTTGGCTGGCGGGAGGAGCTCCTACGAGCAGTACTTC. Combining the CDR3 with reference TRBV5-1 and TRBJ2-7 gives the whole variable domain KAGVTQTPRYLIKTRGQQVTLSCSPISGHRSVSWYQQTPGQGLQFLFEYFSETQRNKGNFPGRFSGRQFSNSRSEMNVSTLELGDSALYLCASSLAGGRSSYEQYFGPGTRLTVT.